A selection of T cell receptor beta chains follows, all from one sample in a study of shared clonotypes between healthy human individuals. Produced via immunoSEQ multiplex PCR; TCRdb's table is partial and in-frame only. Of around 2.1 million clones in the sample, more than 90% were seen once. Sequenced material: naive CD4+ T cells sorted from blood. The receptors were gathered from a man aged 18 to 30 in good health. CDR3s include the opening cysteine and the closing phenylalanine or tryptophan. Each record gives: J gene, V gene, clone size, D gene, CDR3 protein, CDR3 DNA. The D gene is left open where the match is weak. Some rows mark clone size as missing; the rest say once, few, many or name a class of expanded clone.

j_gene: TRBJ2-7
v_gene: TRBV28
abundance: .
d_gene: TRBD2
CDR3aa: CASRTSGTYEQYF
CDR3nt: TGTGCCAGCAGGACTAGCGGAACCTACGAGCAGTACTTC

j_gene: TRBJ1-1
v_gene: TRBV6-4
abundance: .
d_gene: .
CDR3aa: CASSEMENMNTEAFF
CDR3nt: TGTGCCAGCAGTGAGATGGAGAATATGAACACTGAAGCTTTCTTT

j_gene: TRBJ1-1
v_gene: TRBV7-3
abundance: .
d_gene: .
CDR3aa: CASSSQGGGTEAFF
CDR3nt: TGTGCCAGCAGCTCCCAGGGAGGGGGCACTGAAGCTTTCTTT

j_gene: TRBJ1-1
v_gene: TRBV28
abundance: .
d_gene: .
CDR3aa: CASIKALNTEAFF
CDR3nt: TGTGCCAGCATCAAGGCGTTGAACACTGAAGCTTTCTTT

j_gene: TRBJ1-1
v_gene: TRBV30
abundance: .
d_gene: .
CDR3aa: CAWSTRGAGTEAFF
CDR3nt: TGTGCCTGGAGTACTAGGGGGGCGGGCACTGAAGCTTTCTTT

j_gene: TRBJ2-5
v_gene: TRBV6-5
abundance: .
d_gene: TRBD2
CDR3aa: CASSYSTSGAETQYF
CDR3nt: TGTGCCAGCAGTTACTCGACTAGCGGGGCGGAGACCCAGTACTTC

j_gene: TRBJ1-2
v_gene: TRBV6-5
abundance: .
d_gene: .
CDR3aa: CASSPYGAPTGYTF
CDR3nt: TGTGCCAGCAGCCCCTATGGGGCTCCTACTGGCTACACCTTC

j_gene: TRBJ2-7
v_gene: TRBV29-1
abundance: once
d_gene: .
CDR3aa: CSVGGAYEQYF
CDR3nt: TGCAGCGTTGGGGGGGCCTACGAGCAGTACTTC

j_gene: TRBJ2-5
v_gene: TRBV4-1
abundance: .
d_gene: TRBD2
CDR3aa: CAHDEREAVEETQYF
CDR3nt: TGCGCCCATGACGAGCGGGAGGCGGTAGAAGAGACCCAGTACTTC

j_gene: TRBJ1-1
v_gene: TRBV5-4
abundance: .
d_gene: TRBD1
CDR3aa: CASNPGGTEAFF
CDR3nt: TGTGCCAGCAATCCAGGGGGCACTGAAGCTTTCTTT